The rows below give T cell receptor beta chains drawn from one sample of a study of blood T cell repertoires in COVID-19. The protocol was immunoSEQ multiplex PCR, while the TCRdb copy is restricted to in-frame clones and leaves out a portion. Seen here are some 370,000 clones, roughly 89% observed once, and the top ten hold 6.5% to 8%. The sample was peripheral blood. The receptors here all came from a man in his late teens or twenties with active or convalescent COVID-19. The CDR3 runs from the conserved cysteine through the conserved F or W. The D gene is left open where the match is weak. Not every row has a clone size; where given, it reads once, few, many or a size class.

v_gene	j_gene	abundance	d_gene	CDR3nt	CDR3aa
TRBV28	TRBJ2-1	.	TRBD1	TGTGCCAGCAGTTCACCAGGGGGTCGGATCAACAATGAGCAGTTCTTC	CASSSPGGRINNEQFF
TRBV27	TRBJ2-2	.	.	TGTGCCAGCAGTTTCAGCACCGGGGAGCTGTTTTTT	CASSFSTGELFF
TRBV5-4	TRBJ2-1	few	TRBD2	TGTGCCAGCAGCTTAGGAGGGAGGGCGGCCAATGAGCAGTTCTTC	CASSLGGRAANEQFF
TRBV19	TRBJ1-2	.	.	TGTGCCAGTAGTATTGGGTATCCGGGTGGCTACACCTTC	CASSIGYPGGYTF
TRBV20-1	TRBJ1-2	.	.	TGCAGTGCTAGTCGTACAGACGGGAGGTATGGCTACACCTTC	CSASRTDGRYGYTF
TRBV4-1	TRBJ1-5	few	.	TGCGCCAGCAGCCAACCACATAACAGGCATAATCAGCCCCAGCATTTT	CASSQPHNRHNQPQHF
TRBV4-1	TRBJ2-1	few	TRBD2	TGCGCCAGCAGCTCTCAGCGGGGGGGATACAATGAGCAGTTCTTC	CASSSQRGGYNEQFF
TRBV6-5	TRBJ2-7	.	TRBD1	TGTGCCAGCAGTTCGGACAGGGCCTACGAGCAGTACTTC	CASSSDRAYEQYF
TRBV5-6	TRBJ2-3	once	.	TGTGCCAGCGCGCCGTCCCAACTCACAGATACGCAGTATTTT	CASAPSQLTDTQYF
TRBV2	TRBJ2-3	.	.	TGTGCCAGCAGCGGACAACGAGATGCAGATACGCAGTATTTT	CASSGQRDADTQYF
TRBV28	TRBJ1-4	.	.	TGTGCCAGCAGTTTGGTCCTTCGGGATGAAAAACTGTTTTTT	CASSLVLRDEKLFF
TRBV7-8	TRBJ1-2	.	.	TGTGCCAGCAGCTCCCCAGAGAACAGTTACTATGGCTACACCTTC	CASSSPENSYYGYTF
TRBV18	TRBJ1-1	.	.	TGTGCCAGCTCACCAAAGTCGAGGAACACTGAAGCTTTCTTT	CASSPKSRNTEAFF
TRBV6-6	TRBJ1-2	.	.	TGTGCCAGCAGTCAACCGGGGGTTTTCTCTGGCTACACCTTC	CASSQPGVFSGYTF
TRBV6-1	TRBJ2-2	.	.	TGTGCCAGCAGTGATATTAGCAGAAACACCGGGGAGCTGTTTTTT	CASSDISRNTGELFF
TRBV7-2	TRBJ1-5	.	.	TGTGCCAGCAGCTTAGTGGCGGCTTATAGCAATCAGCCCCAGCATTTT	CASSLVAAYSNQPQHF
TRBV27	TRBJ1-2	few	TRBD1	TGTGCCAGCAGTCCGCCGGGACAGGGATATGGCTACACCTTC	CASSPPGQGYGYTF
TRBV9	TRBJ1-1	.	.	TGTGCCAGCAGCGCATGGGGGGGAACTGAAGCTTTCTTT	CASSAWGGTEAFF
TRBV5-6	TRBJ2-7	.	TRBD1	TGTGCCAGCAGCTTGGGGGACAGTCCCTACGAGCAGTACTTC	CASSLGDSPYEQYF
TRBV9	TRBJ1-2	.	TRBD1	TGTGCCAGCAGTGACAGGGGGGCTAACTATGGCTACACCTTC	CASSDRGANYGYTF
TRBV2	TRBJ2-3	.	.	TGTGCCAGCAGTGCTAGCCACCCTAGCACAGATACGCAGTATTTT	CASSASHPSTDTQYF
TRBV19	TRBJ2-2	.	.	TGTGCCAGTAGTACTGGACAGATCCCCACCGGGGAGCTGTTTTTT	CASSTGQIPTGELFF
TRBV12-3/TRBV12-4	TRBJ2-5	once	.	TGTGCCAGCAGCCCGGACAGTTGGGGGACCCAGTACTTC	CASSPDSWGTQYF
TRBV27	TRBJ2-2	few	.	TGTGCCAGCAGTTTATCAGGGGTCATTGGGCCCCCCGGGGAGCTGTTTTTT	CASSLSGVIGPPGELFF
TRBV2	TRBJ2-7	.	TRBD1	TGTGCCAGATACGATCCCAGGACAGGGGGTAACGAGCAGTACTTC	CARYDPRTGGNEQYF
TRBV4-1	TRBJ1-5	.	.	TGCGCCAGCAGCCAAGTCAGAACGTGGCAGCCCCAGCATTTT	CASSQVRTWQPQHF
TRBV19	TRBJ1-1	.	TRBD1	TGTGCCAGTAGTATAGAATGGGACAGCCAAGCTTTCTTT	CASSIEWDSQAFF
TRBV18	TRBJ2-1	.	TRBD1	TGTGCCAGCTCACCACGAAGGACAGGGACAAATGAGCAGTTCTTC	CASSPRRTGTNEQFF